These 11 T cell receptor beta chains were sequenced from one sample in a study of cytomegalovirus exposure and HLA in healthy donors. The PCR used 60 Vbeta and 13 Jbeta primers. TCRdb keeps only in-frame clones here, not all; method: immunoSEQ multiplex PCR. The data show roughly 170,000 clones, around 80% seen once. The sequenced sample consisted of PBMCs. These receptors came from a woman in her fifties or sixties in good health and CMV-seropositive.

The genes are TRBV9 and TRBJ2-6; D not certain. V was clipped by 3 bases and J by 4 bases, with 11 bases between them. CDR3 length: 15 residues. The germline V gene has CDR1 SGDLS and CDR2 YYNGEE. CDR3 sequence (DNA): TGTGCCAGCAGCGCAAGAGTGTTAGGGGCCAACGTCCTGACTTTC. It yields the protein CASSARVLGANVLTF.

The chain uses TRBV5-6 and TRBJ1-6; 8 bases are shared with TRBD1. CDR1 is SGHDT and CDR2 is YYEEEE in the germline V gene. There are 16 residues in the CDR3. The V segment lost 6 bases and the J segment 2 bases; nucleotides outside the gene matches: 7. CDR3 residues: CASTYGQGTYNSPLHF. CDR3 DNA: TGTGCCAGCACCTATGGACAGGGTACCTATAATTCACCCCTCCACTTT.

The chain employs TRBV15 and TRBJ1-1; D gene ambiguous. Germline V gives CDR1 LNHNV, CDR2 YYDKDF (reference sequence). Trimming took off 4 bases at V and 5 bases at J, with 11 bases between the two ends. The CDR3 loop spans 13 amino acids. CDR3 bases: TGTGCCACCAGCAACGGGGAGCGGACTGAAGCTTTCTTT. It is translated as CATSNGERTEAFF.

The chain is built from TRBV29-1 and TRBJ1-1; weak D call: TRBD1 (6 bases). CDR3 length equals 12 residues. Germline CDR1 is SQVTM and CDR2 is ANQGSEA. The V end lost 7 bases, the J end lost 5 bases, and 14 bases lay between the germline ends. CDR3 sequence (DNA): TGCAGCGCCTCCCCACAGGGAACTGAAGCTTTCTTT. It encodes CSASPQGTEAFF.

V gene TRBV14 combines with J gene TRBJ1-6; a weak D match, TRBD1 (5 bases). The CDR3 extends over 16 amino acids. Germline loops: CDR1 SGHDN, CDR2 FVKESK. Trimming left V 0 bases short and J 7 bases short, with 13 bases between. CDR3 DNA sequence: TGTGCCAGCAGCCAAGATGGGGCCGCCACGAATTCACCCCTCCACTTT. Translating it yields CASSQDGAATNSPLHF.

The rearrangement links TRBV5-4 to TRBJ2-5; 10 positions agree with TRBD2. CDR1 is SGHNT, CDR2 YYREEE, per germline (reference sequence). The CDR3 is 16 amino acids. J gave up 1 base and V 4 bases, and 7 bases lay outside the gene matches. CDR3 amino acids: CASSPGLAATQETQYF. In nucleotides, the CDR3 is TGTGCCAGCAGCCCCGGACTAGCGGCCACCCAAGAGACCCAGTACTTC.

This clone has a single count. This chain joins TRBV7-9 and TRBJ1-1, with 8 bases lining up with TRBD1. Germline V CDR1 and CDR2: SEHNR, FQNEAQ (reference sequence). With 4 bases clipped from V and 7 bases from J, the junction kept 5 bases outside the gene matches. This CDR3 has 13 amino acids. The CDR3 DNA reads as TGTGCCAGCAGCTCTGACAGGGGTAGTGAAGCTTTCTTT. This translates into CASSSDRGSEAFF.

The CDR3 nucleotides are TGTGCCAGCAGCTTAACAGGACAGGGGTCGAATTCACCCCTCCACTTT. It translates to CASSLTGQGSNSPLHF. The chain has TRBV7-3 and TRBJ1-6; TRBD1 matches at 9 bases. Germline assignment: CDR1 SGHTA and CDR2 FQGTGA. V dropped 0 bases and J dropped 7; count of bases not matched to a gene: 4. This CDR3 is built from 16 residues.

The rearrangement links TRBV6-1 to TRBJ1-1, with D possibly TRBD1 on 5 matching bases. CDR3 length: 17 amino acids. Trimming cost V 2 bases and J 0 bases, with 16 bases left between them. Per the germline V gene, CDR1 is MNHNS and CDR2 is SASEGT. The CDR3 region has the DNA TGTGCCAGCAGTGAACCCCTGGGGGGAAAGATGAACACTGAAGCTTTCTTT. Residues: CASSEPLGGKMNTEAFF.

This clone has a handful of counts. The chain couples TRBV4-1 to TRBJ1-2; TRBD1 matches at 9 bases. CDR1 MGHRA and CDR2 YSYEKL come from the germline V gene. The V segment lost 0 bases and the J segment 6 bases; nucleotides outside the gene matches: 8. The CDR3 loop spans 16 amino acids. CDR3 in DNA: TGCGCCAGCAGCCAAGAATGGCGTACAGGGGGCCATGGCTACACCTTC. Its translation is CASSQEWRTGGHGYTF.

This clone was counted a single time. The rearrangement uses TRBV4-2 and TRBJ2-7; 7 bases align to TRBD1. Losses at the gene ends were 0 bases for V and 4 bases for J; bases not matched to a gene: 3. The CDR3 is made up of 14 amino acids. The germline gives CDR1 LGHNA, CDR2 YNFKEQ. The CDR3 DNA follows: TGTGCCAGCAGCCAAGATGGGGACAGTTACGAGCAGTACTTC. Translating gives CASSQDGDSYEQYF.